This paragraph reports one T cell receptor beta chain. No antigen is known for it. The CDR3 length is 15 residues. Germline V gene lookup returns CDR1 MGHRA and CDR2 YSYEKL. Trimming pared 0 bases from V and 2 bases from J, leaving 11 bases between. The entry originates in a study of T-cell memory formation after mild COVID-19. On the study more broadly: TCR clusters showed largely donor specificity. Findings and limits, study-wide: The authors left the SARS-CoV-2 specificity of second-wave clones peaking on day 37 unconfirmed. Of the contracting clones, CD4+ ones lay mainly in CM and EM, and CD8+ ones in EMRA.

Constant-segment primers and 5'RACE yielded cDNA libraries for TCR alpha and TCR beta, each carrying sample barcodes and UMIs. TCRdb ran MiXCR on the 5' RACE reads and lists one entry per CDR3 protein. The data show hundreds of thousands of distinct CDR3 sequences, with about 15% seen just once and approximately 20% held by the top ten. The sequenced sample consisted of PBMCs or a T cell subset sorted from them (not recorded which). This TCR derives from a man aged 18 to 30 who had mild COVID-19 (a few samples of this study predate the infection). Cell type and time point are not known. The V call is TRBV4-1, the J call TRBJ2-7; the D is unclear. CDR3 in amino acids: CASSQEELRTYEQYV. CDR3 bases: TGCGCCAGCAGCCAAGAGGAGTTGCGCACCTACGAGCAGTACGTC.